The rows below give T cell receptor beta chains drawn from one sample of a study of T-cell memory formation after mild COVID-19. TCRdb re-called the 5' RACE reads through MiXCR, storing one row per CDR3 protein. This sample has roughly 480,000 distinct CDR3 sequences, with nearly 25% found just once. Sequencing input: PBMCs or a T cell subset sorted from them (not recorded which). These receptor sequences come from an adult woman who had mild COVID-19 (a few samples of this study predate the infection). Cell type and time point are not known. The CDR3 runs from the conserved cysteine through the conserved F or W. D genes are given only for firm matches. The listing skips clone size in some rows; elsewhere it reads once, few, many or a size class.

few,TRBJ2-5,TRBV7-9,TRBD2,TGTGCCAGCAGCTTAGCGACTAGCGGGAAGGAGACCCAGTACTTC,CASSLATSGKETQYF
.,TRBJ1-1,TRBV5-1,.,TGCGCCAGCAGCTTAGCGACAGCCACTGAAGCTTTCTTT,CASSLATATEAFF
.,TRBJ1-1,TRBV20-1,.,TGCAGTGCTAGAGAAGCAGGGAATTATGAAGCTTTCTTT,CSAREAGNYEAFF
few,TRBJ2-2,TRBV29-1,TRBD1,TGCAGCGTTGTGGGACAGGAGAACACCGGGGAGCTGTTTTTT,CSVVGQENTGELFF
few,TRBJ2-1,TRBV7-9,.,TGTGCCAGCAGCCCGATAGAGACAGTCAATGAGCAGTTCTTC,CASSPIETVNEQFF
.,TRBJ2-7,TRBV4-1,.,TGCGCCAGCAGCCAAGCGGTAGATGAGTGGTACGAGCAGTACTTC,CASSQAVDEWYEQYF
few,TRBJ2-5,TRBV7-2,TRBD2,TGTGCCAGCAGCTTAGGGGGACTAGCGGGAGTCGAGACCCAGTACTTC,CASSLGGLAGVETQYF
.,TRBJ2-1,TRBV3-1,TRBD1,TGTGCCAGCAGCCAAGATGGTTCCCCGGGACAGGGAGACAATGAGCAGTTCTTC,CASSQDGSPGQGDNEQFF
.,TRBJ1-2,TRBV6-5,.,TGTGCCAGCAGCCGAGGCCTGTCCTATGGCTACACCTTC,CASSRGLSYGYTF
.,TRBJ1-1,TRBV4-3,.,TGCGCCAGCAGCCAAGATAGGGGGGGGCCAGCGGTCACTGAAGCTTTCTTT,CASSQDRGGPAVTEAFF
few,TRBJ2-4,TRBV7-3,TRBD2,TGTGCCAGCAGCTCACCGGGACTAGCGGGGGAGAAGGACAAAAACATTCAGTACTTC,CASSSPGLAGEKDKNIQYF
.,TRBJ2-2,TRBV29-1,.,TGCAGCGTTGAGAGTGACGTGAACACCGGGGAGCTGTTTTTT,CSVESDVNTGELFF
once,TRBJ2-5,TRBV7-9,TRBD1,TGTGCCAGCAGCCGACGACAGGGGTACGAAGAGACCCAGTACTTC,CASSRRQGYEETQYF
.,TRBJ2-1,TRBV12-3/TRBV12-4,.,TGTGCCAGCAGTGGCCGGGGCTTATACAATGAGCAGTTCTTC,CASSGRGLYNEQFF
few,TRBJ2-1,TRBV24-1,TRBD2,TGTGCCACCAGTGATTTATTTACTAGCGGGCACAATGAGCAGTTCTTC,CATSDLFTSGHNEQFF
.,TRBJ1-6,TRBV20-1,.,TGCAGTGCTCGACGGACAGATAATTCACCCCTCCACTTT,CSARRTDNSPLHF
.,TRBJ1-1,TRBV12-3/TRBV12-4,.,TGTGCCAGCAGTACCGCACAGGGAGGCACTGAAGCTTTCTTT,CASSTAQGGTEAFF
few,TRBJ2-3,TRBV9,TRBD2,TGTGCCAGCAGCGTAGGCCTTAGCGGGGGGAAAACAGATACGCAGTATTTT,CASSVGLSGGKTDTQYF
.,TRBJ2-1,TRBV5-1,.,TGCGCCAGCAGCTCGGACTCTAGCTCCTACAATGAGCAGTTCTTC,CASSSDSSSYNEQFF
.,TRBJ2-3,TRBV7-2,TRBD1,TGTGCCAGCAGCACGGACAGGGAAATGAATACGCAGTATTTT,CASSTDREMNTQYF
.,TRBJ2-3,TRBV20-1,.,TGCAGTGCCACGCCAGTCTCGGGTACGCAGTATTTT,CSATPVSGTQYF
few,TRBJ2-1,TRBV7-9,TRBD2,TGTGCCAGCAGCGTTACGTCCTCTAGCGGGGCCGGGGTCTTC,CASSVTSSSGAGVF
.,TRBJ2-2,TRBV7-9,.,TGTGCCAGCAGCTCAGAGACAGAGTTTAACACCGGGGAGCTGTTTTTT,CASSSETEFNTGELFF
.,TRBJ2-1,TRBV7-9,TRBD2,TGTGCCAGCAGCTCTAGCGGGAGGGGCGTCGGTGAGCAGTTCTTC,CASSSSGRGVGEQFF
.,TRBJ2-2,TRBV7-9,TRBD1,TGTGCCAGCGTGCGCCCGGGACAGGGGAGTGTCGGGGAGCTGTTTTTT,CASVRPGQGSVGELFF
.,TRBJ2-1,TRBV7-9,TRBD2,TGTGCCAGCAGCTTTAGCGGGAGGGACTACAATGAGCAGTTCTTC,CASSFSGRDYNEQFF
few,TRBJ2-7,TRBV20-1,.,TGCAGTGCTAGAGATCTTTCGGCAGGGAGTAACGAGCAGTACTTC,CSARDLSAGSNEQYF
few,TRBJ2-7,TRBV15,TRBD2,TGTGCCACCAGCCTGGCGACTAGCGGGTTCTACGAGCAGTACTTC,CATSLATSGFYEQYF
few,TRBJ2-3,TRBV6-5,.,TGTGCCAGCGAAGGGTCGGATACGCAGTATTTT,CASEGSDTQYF
few,TRBJ1-2,TRBV29-1,.,TGCAGCGTTGATTCGGACCGACATGGCTACACCTTC,CSVDSDRHGYTF
.,TRBJ2-3,TRBV5-1,TRBD2,TGCGCCAGCAGATTGACGGGACTAGCAGGCACAGATACGCAGTATTTT,CASRLTGLAGTDTQYF
many,TRBJ2-5,TRBV5-1,TRBD1,TGCGCCAGCAGCCGCGGACAGGAGCAAGAGACCCAGTACTTC,CASSRGQEQETQYF
.,TRBJ1-3,TRBV12-3/TRBV12-4,.,TGTGCCAGCAAACTAAGCTCTGGAAACACCATATATTTT,CASKLSSGNTIYF
few,TRBJ2-1,TRBV11-2,TRBD2,TGTGCCAGCAGCCCTATTAAGGGGAGGGAGTACAATGAGCAGTTCTTC,CASSPIKGREYNEQFF
few,TRBJ1-1,TRBV7-9,.,TGTGCCAGCAGCTCCCGGACAGCCACTGAAGCTTTCTTT,CASSSRTATEAFF
.,TRBJ1-2,TRBV6-2/TRBV6-3,.,TGTGCCAGCAGTTACGCCGAGCTCCCGGGGAGCTACACCTTC,CASSYAELPGSYTF
few,TRBJ2-7,TRBV7-2,.,TGTGCCAGCAGCTCGACGACTGGATTCTACGAGCAGTACTTC,CASSSTTGFYEQYF
.,TRBJ2-1,TRBV7-9,TRBD2,TGTGCCAGCAGCTTACCGCGGGGGGTTTACAATGAGCAGTTCTTC,CASSLPRGVYNEQFF
few,TRBJ2-2,TRBV25-1,TRBD2,TGTGCCAGCAGTTGGACTAGCGGGAGTAGGGGGCACGGGGAGCTGTTTTTT,CASSWTSGSRGHGELFF
few,TRBJ2-3,TRBV20-1,TRBD2,TGCAGTGCTAGAGGCCGGACTAGCGGAAGGAAGATTCACGCAGATACGCAGTATTTT,CSARGRTSGRKIHADTQYF
few,TRBJ2-4,TRBV4-2,TRBD1,TGTGCCAGCAGCCAAGAAGGGGACAGGGGGCGAGGCATTCAGTACTTC,CASSQEGDRGRGIQYF
.,TRBJ2-7,TRBV7-7,.,TGTGCGGCCGAGATAGGCCCCTCCGCGGGGCATCAATCCTACGAGCAGTACTTC,CAAEIGPSAGHQSYEQYF
few,TRBJ2-7,TRBV4-1,TRBD2,TGCGCCAGCAGCCAAGTAGGCGGGGGTCCCTACGAGCAGTACTTC,CASSQVGGGPYEQYF
few,TRBJ2-7,TRBV7-9,TRBD2,TGTGCCAGCAGCCCCAGACTAGCGGGAGCCAACTACGAGCAGTACTTC,CASSPRLAGANYEQYF
.,TRBJ2-2,TRBV24-1,TRBD2,TGTGCCACCAGTAATCGACTAGCGTTAGGGGAGCTGTTTTTT,CATSNRLALGELFF
few,TRBJ2-1,TRBV20-1,.,TGCAGTGCCGAAGGGGACTCCTTGAATGAGCAGTTCTTC,CSAEGDSLNEQFF
few,TRBJ2-2,TRBV12-3/TRBV12-4,.,TGTGCCACTCGCAGCCCGGGCCTTAACACCGGGGAGCTGTTTTTT,CATRSPGLNTGELFF
few,TRBJ2-7,TRBV12-3/TRBV12-4,TRBD1,TGTGCCAGCAGCCGAACCGGACAGGGGCCCTACGAGCAGTACTTC,CASSRTGQGPYEQYF
.,TRBJ2-5,TRBV5-5,.,TGTGCCAGCAGCTTGGCCGAGGGGTTAAGCCAAGAGACCCAGTACTTC,CASSLAEGLSQETQYF
.,TRBJ2-3,TRBV6-6,.,TGTGCCAGCAGCTTGCCGAACACAGATACGCAGTATTTT,CASSLPNTDTQYF
.,TRBJ2-7,TRBV20-1,.,TGCAGTGTCCCCGACAGGTCAACCTACGAGCAGTACTTC,CSVPDRSTYEQYF
few,TRBJ2-7,TRBV24-1,.,TGTGCCACCAGCCCGACTTCTACCTACGAGCAGTACTTC,CATSPTSTYEQYF
few,TRBJ2-2,TRBV7-6,TRBD1,TGTGCCAGCAGCTTAGGGACAGGGTCTTATGGCACCGGGGAGCTGTTTTTT,CASSLGTGSYGTGELFF
few,TRBJ1-1,TRBV5-5,TRBD1,TGTGCCAGCAGCTTGGTCTCACCCTACAGGGGGCGGGAGGACACTGAAGCTTTCTTT,CASSLVSPYRGREDTEAFF
few,TRBJ2-1,TRBV5-1,.,TGCGCCAGCAGCTTGGTCGGGAGTAAGGGCTACAATGAGCAGTTCTTC,CASSLVGSKGYNEQFF
.,TRBJ2-7,TRBV6-1,TRBD1,TGTGCCAGCAGTGAAGCGGCAGGGGGCATCTACTTC,CASSEAAGGIYF
.,TRBJ2-5,TRBV4-1,TRBD2,TGCGCCAGCAGCCAAAATGGGGCTAGCGGCGAGTACCAAGAGACCCAGTACTTC,CASSQNGASGEYQETQYF
.,TRBJ1-1,TRBV6-6,.,TGTGCCAGCAGTTACCTTAATTTTGACAGGGAAGCTTTCTTT,CASSYLNFDREAFF
.,TRBJ2-3,TRBV4-1,TRBD1,TGCGCCAGCAGCCAAAGACAGGGGGTAGGCACAGATACGCAGTATTTT,CASSQRQGVGTDTQYF